This is a list of T cell receptor beta chains from one sample in a study of blood T cell repertoires in COVID-19. The data were produced by immunoSEQ multiplex PCR, yet TCRdb's version contains in-frame clones alone and is incomplete. The sample lists some 28,000 clones, over 75% occurring once. Source material: peripheral blood. These receptors were collected from an older man with active COVID-19. Both conserved end residues are part of each CDR3. The D gene is left open where the match is weak. A clone size is listed for some rows: how often the clone was seen (once, few, many), or a class if it is expanded.

clone_size j_call d_call v_call cdr3_aa cdr3_nt
once TRBJ2-2 TRBD1 TRBV5-1 CASSLGTGLSTGELFF TGCGCCAGCAGCTTAGGGACAGGGCTCTCCACCGGGGAGCTGTTTTTT
NA TRBJ1-2 NA TRBV7-2 CASSLGVQYGYTF TGTGCCAGCAGCTTAGGGGTACAGTATGGCTACACCTTC
NA TRBJ2-1 TRBD1 TRBV6-6 CASSPIGTGTYNEQFF TGTGCCAGCAGTCCGATAGGGACAGGAACCTACAATGAGCAGTTCTTC
NA TRBJ1-4 TRBD1 TRBV20-1 CSASGTGARGTNEKLFF TGCAGTGCTAGTGGTACAGGGGCACGGGGAACTAATGAAAAACTGTTTTTT
NA TRBJ2-5 NA TRBV3-1/TRBV3-2 CASNGPSGTQYF TGTGCCAGCAACGGCCCCTCGGGGACCCAGTACTTC
few TRBJ2-7 TRBD1 TRBV5-3 CARSPGTGYEQYF TGTGCCAGAAGCCCAGGGACAGGCTACGAGCAGTACTTC
few TRBJ2-5 NA TRBV19 CASSLRRSARETQYF TGTGCCAGTAGTCTGAGGAGATCGGCCCGGGAGACCCAGTACTTC
NA TRBJ2-7 NA TRBV2 CASSVGQGYEQYF TGTGCCAGCAGTGTAGGGCAGGGCTACGAGCAGTACTTC
once TRBJ2-3 NA TRBV5-1 CASSPAALDTQYF TGCGCCAGCAGCCCCGCCGCGCTAGATACGCAGTATTTT
NA TRBJ1-1 NA TRBV19 CASSMSPLSEAFF TGTGCCAGTAGTATGTCCCCTTTATCTGAAGCTTTCTTT
once TRBJ2-7 TRBD1 TRBV5-4 CASSLGPSGGVGEQYF TGTGCCAGCAGCTTGGGTCCGTCAGGGGGCGTGGGCGAGCAGTACTTC
NA TRBJ2-1 TRBD2 TRBV19 CASSPGGIDEQFF TGTGCCAGTAGTCCCGGGGGGATCGATGAGCAGTTCTTC
NA TRBJ1-2 TRBD1 TRBV6-5 CASSQQGGHGYTF TGTGCCAGCAGCCAACAGGGGGGGCATGGCTACACCTTC
NA TRBJ1-1 NA TRBV5-4 CASSAGRQDSRFTEAFF TGTGCCAGCAGCGCCGGACGACAGGATTCCCGGTTCACTGAAGCTTTCTTT
NA TRBJ2-7 NA TRBV9 CASSVADSPYEQYF TGTGCCAGCAGCGTGGCGGACAGCCCTTACGAGCAGTACTTC
once TRBJ2-3 NA TRBV3-1/TRBV3-2 CASSQTRTDTQYF TGTGCCAGCAGCCAAACGAGGACAGATACGCAGTATTTT
once TRBJ1-1 NA TRBV20-1 CSAREYTEAFF TGCAGTGCTAGGGAGTACACTGAAGCTTTCTTT
NA TRBJ2-1 TRBD1 TRBV18 CASSRRTGGSYNEQFF TGTGCCAGCTCACGACGGACAGGGGGTTCCTACAATGAGCAGTTCTTC
medium-sized TRBJ2-1 TRBD2 TRBV3-1/TRBV3-2 CASSDGTSSGRYEQFF TGTGCCAGCAGCGACGGGACTAGTTCAGGGCGCTATGAGCAGTTCTTC
NA TRBJ2-1 NA TRBV10-3 CAISESRGGDEQFF TGTGCCATCAGTGAGTCGAGGGGGGGCGATGAGCAGTTCTTC
hyperexpanded TRBJ1-5 NA TRBV18 CASSRTGSRDQPQHF TGTGCCAGCTCACGTACAGGGTCCCGGGATCAGCCCCAGCATTTT
few TRBJ2-3 NA TRBV9 CASSLREGTSTDTQYF TGTGCCAGCAGCCTCAGGGAAGGGACTAGCACAGATACGCAGTATTTT
NA TRBJ2-7 NA TRBV5-1 CASSLGSVYEQYF TGCGCCAGCAGCTTGGGCAGCGTCTACGAGCAGTACTTC
few TRBJ1-1 NA TRBV9 CASSVGPLGSEAFF TGTGCCAGCAGCGTAGGCCCGCTCGGTTCTGAAGCTTTCTTT
few TRBJ2-7 TRBD1 TRBV5-5 CASSGSGGSYEQYF TGTGCCAGCAGCGGATCAGGGGGTAGCTACGAGCAGTACTTC
NA TRBJ2-2 TRBD2 TRBV11-3 CASSLVAGGLTGELFF TGTGCCAGCAGCTTAGTAGCGGGGGGACTCACCGGGGAGCTGTTTTTT
NA TRBJ1-6 TRBD1 TRBV25-1 CASSEQGGRGLRNSPLHF TGTGCCAGCAGTGAACAAGGCGGCAGGGGGCTGAGGAATTCACCCCTCCACTTT
NA TRBJ2-1 NA TRBV9 CASSVVGGVYNEQFF TGTGCCAGCAGCGTAGTAGGGGGGGTCTACAATGAGCAGTTCTTC
NA TRBJ2-1 NA TRBV27 CASSLSSYNEQFF TGTGCCAGCAGTTTGAGCTCCTACAATGAGCAGTTCTTC
once TRBJ2-1 TRBD2 TRBV3-1/TRBV3-2 CASSPQTSGGAEQFF TGTGCCAGCAGCCCCCAGACTAGCGGGGGGGCCGAGCAGTTCTTC
NA TRBJ2-1 TRBD1 TRBV10-3 CAIRAGQGQRNEQFF TGTGCCATCAGGGCGGGACAGGGGCAACGGAATGAGCAGTTCTTC
once TRBJ1-5 NA TRBV2 CASSVGLTVQPQHF TGTGCCAGCAGTGTGGGGTTGACAGTCCAGCCCCAGCATTTT
NA TRBJ2-3 NA TRBV5-1 CASSLDGGAGTDTQYF TGCGCCAGCAGCTTGGATGGGGGGGCCGGGACAGATACGCAGTATTTT
NA TRBJ1-4 TRBD1 TRBV28 CASSFGGQGNEKLFF TGTGCCAGCAGTTTCGGGGGACAGGGAAATGAAAAACTGTTTTTT
NA TRBJ1-1 TRBD1 TRBV9 CASSVAGNRGSEAFF TGTGCCAGCAGCGTAGCGGGAAACAGGGGATCTGAAGCTTTCTTT
NA TRBJ2-7 TRBD2 TRBV28 CASSLFHSGGAFYEQYF TGTGCCAGCAGTTTATTTCATAGCGGGGGGGCCTTCTACGAGCAGTACTTC
NA TRBJ2-5 TRBD2 TRBV7-2 CASSPKGLAGQETQYF TGTGCCAGCAGCCCAAAGGGACTAGCGGGGCAAGAGACCCAGTACTTC
once TRBJ2-3 NA TRBV3-1/TRBV3-2 CASSQAHSTDTQYF TGTGCCAGCAGCCAGGCACATAGCACAGATACGCAGTATTTT
NA TRBJ1-3 TRBD1 TRBV5-6 CASSLRGLTGNTIYF TGTGCCAGCAGCTTAAGGGGGCTGACTGGAAACACCATATATTTT
NA TRBJ2-3 NA TRBV2 CASSDRSSRTDTQYF TGTGCCAGCAGTGACAGGTCCTCACGCACAGATACGCAGTATTTT
NA TRBJ2-7 NA TRBV5-4 CASRTTGGGSYEQYF TGTGCCAGCAGGACTACAGGGGGGGGATCCTACGAGCAGTACTTC
few TRBJ2-1 NA TRBV29-1 CSGEMSYNEQFF TGCAGCGGGGAGATGTCCTACAATGAGCAGTTCTTC
medium-sized TRBJ2-7 TRBD2 TRBV11-3 CASSLGLAGPYEQYF TGTGCCAGCAGCTTAGGACTAGCGGGGCCCTACGAGCAGTACTTC
NA TRBJ1-1 TRBD1 TRBV19 CASRMRGPATEAFF TGTGCCAGTAGAATGAGGGGGCCAGCCACTGAAGCTTTCTTT
NA TRBJ1-1 NA TRBV19 CASSIVGGITEAFF TGTGCCAGTAGTATCGTGGGGGGGATCACTGAAGCTTTCTTT
NA TRBJ1-5 TRBD1 TRBV6-5 CASTSGTVNQPQHF TGTGCCAGCACCTCCGGGACAGTCAATCAGCCCCAGCATTTT
NA TRBJ1-2 NA TRBV24-1 CATSGGVNYGYTF TGTGCCACCTCCGGAGGGGTGAACTATGGCTACACCTTC
NA TRBJ2-3 TRBD2 TRBV3-1/TRBV3-2 CASSHRLAGGRDTQYF TGTGCCAGCAGCCACAGACTAGCGGGGGGGCGCGATACGCAGTATTTT
medium-sized TRBJ1-2 NA TRBV7-2 CASSSPDSRDGYTF TGTGCCAGCAGCTCTCCGGACAGTAGGGATGGCTACACCTTC
few TRBJ2-2 TRBD2 TRBV9 CASSVASGGAFTGELFF TGTGCCAGCAGCGTCGCCAGCGGGGGGGCCTTCACCGGGGAGCTGTTTTTT
few TRBJ2-7 TRBD1 TRBV4-1 CASSHTQGATYEQYF TGCGCCAGCAGCCACACACAGGGGGCGACCTACGAGCAGTACTTC
few TRBJ1-2 TRBD1 TRBV15 CATSGDRFGYTF TGTGCCACCAGCGGGGACAGGTTTGGCTACACCTTC
NA TRBJ1-5 TRBD1 TRBV20-1 CSASWDRGQGGNQPQHF TGCAGTGCTAGTTGGGACAGGGGGCAGGGGGGCAATCAGCCCCAGCATTTT
once TRBJ1-2 TRBD1 TRBV5-4 CASRSDRVGPYGYTF TGTGCCAGCAGATCCGACAGGGTAGGTCCCTATGGCTACACCTTC